This T cell receptor beta chain stems from a study of identical twins. TCRdb processed the 5' RACE reads anew with MiXCR; each CDR3 protein has one entry. The sample carries 200,000 to 300,000 distinct CDR3 sequences, about 7.5% recorded once. CDR1 MNHNS and CDR2 SASEGT come from the germline V gene. V was pared by 3 bases and J by 4 bases, with 7 bases of the junction left unmatched. The CDR3 contains 15 residues. This clonotype came up many times. The data also belong to a second study, concerning yellow fever vaccine responses in identical twins. Turning to that study: The T cell response to vaccination in identical twins was reportedly partly convergent and partly personalized.

The sample was CD8+ T cells sorted from blood. This rearrangement joins TRBV6-1 to TRBJ2-3; TRBD1 agrees at 7 bases. This sequence was found in a woman younger than 35 in good health. CDR3 nucleotide sequence: TGTGCCAGCAGTGATCGTGAGGGGGCCGCAGATACGCAGTATTTT. Translating it yields CASSDREGAADTQYF.